A selection of T cell receptor beta chains follows, all from one sample in a study of shared clonotypes between healthy human individuals. The assay was immunoSEQ multiplex PCR, and TCRdb's table has in-frame clones only and misses some. The profile shows over 2 million clones, 85% to 95% of them singletons. The source material was naive CD4+ T cells sorted from blood. The receptors here all came from a man younger than 35 in good health. Both conserved end residues are part of each CDR3. Each record gives: D gene, V gene, J gene, clone size, CDR3 DNA, CDR3 protein. D genes are given only for firm matches. For some rows the clone size is stated as once, few or many, or as a class when expanded; others skip it.

>-|TRBV10-3|TRBJ1-1|-
TGTGCCATCAGTGAATCAGGGGTAAGGGATAACACTGAAGCTTTCTTT
CAISESGVRDNTEAFF
>TRBD1|TRBV5-1|TRBJ1-3|-
TGCGCCAGCAGCCAGGACAGGGCGATCGGAAACACCATATATTTT
CASSQDRAIGNTIYF
>-|TRBV9|TRBJ2-3|-
TGTGCCAGCAGCGTAGACCTTAGCACAGATACGCAGTATTTT
CASSVDLSTDTQYF
>-|TRBV18|TRBJ2-3|-
TGTGCCAGCTCACCGCAGGGCACAGATACGCAGTATTTT
CASSPQGTDTQYF
>TRBD1|TRBV10-3|TRBJ2-3|-
TGTGCCATAGGACAGGGGGCGACAGATACGCAGTATTTT
CAIGQGATDTQYF
>-|TRBV9|TRBJ1-6|-
TGTGCCAGCAGCTCCTCCGGGACCTATAATTCACCCCTCCACTTT
CASSSSGTYNSPLHF
>-|TRBV9|TRBJ1-3|-
TGTGCCAGCAGCGTAGCTAGAGGGGGCTCTGGAAACACCATATATTTT
CASSVARGGSGNTIYF
>-|TRBV29-1|TRBJ2-7|-
TGCAGCGTCGAACAGGGGGGGTACGAGCAGTACTTC
CSVEQGGYEQYF
>-|TRBV5-1|TRBJ2-3|-
TGCGCCAGCAGCGGAGGAGCCACAGATACGCAGTATTTT
CASSGGATDTQYF
>TRBD1|TRBV5-1|TRBJ1-2|-
TGCGCCAGCAGCACTACAGGGGAGGGTGGCTACACCTTC
CASSTTGEGGYTF
>-|TRBV10-2|TRBJ2-1|-
TGCGCCAGCAGAACAGGCCTCGCCGGCAATGAGCAGTTCTTC
CASRTGLAGNEQFF
>TRBD2|TRBV15|TRBJ2-2|-
TGTGCCACCAGCAGAGAACCTCCGGCGACTAGCGGGAGGAAAGCCGGGGAGCTGTTTTTT
CATSREPPATSGRKAGELFF
>TRBD1|TRBV30|TRBJ1-5|-
TGTGCCTGGAGGGGACAGGCGGGTGGGCCCCAGCATTTT
CAWRGQAGGPQHF
>-|TRBV19|TRBJ2-1|-
TGTGCCAGTACCTATGGGCCGGGGGAGCAGTTCTTC
CASTYGPGEQFF
>-|TRBV5-1|TRBJ2-7|-
TGCGCCAGCAGCTCGGGACCTCGAGGAAGCGAGCAGTACTTC
CASSSGPRGSEQYF
>-|TRBV11-2|TRBJ2-7|-
TGTGCCAGCAGCTTGCGACCGGGCCAGAGCTCCTACGAGCAGTACTTC
CASSLRPGQSSYEQYF
>TRBD1|TRBV27|TRBJ2-2|-
TGTGCCAGCAGCCAGACAGGGGCTTTGGTCGGGGAGCTGTTTTTT
CASSQTGALVGELFF
>-|TRBV5-1|TRBJ2-1|-
TGCGCCAGCAGCTTGGAGCGGACCTACAATGAGCAGTTCTTC
CASSLERTYNEQFF
>TRBD1|TRBV5-8|TRBJ2-3|-
TGTGCCAGCAGCCCCGGGACAGGGGCCAGCGATACGCAGTATTTT
CASSPGTGASDTQYF
>TRBD2|TRBV18|TRBJ2-3|-
TGTGCCAGCTCACCTCGGACTAGCGGGAATGCAGATACGCAGTATTTT
CASSPRTSGNADTQYF
>-|TRBV5-1|TRBJ1-2|few
TGCGCCAGCAGCTTGGAGGACGGGAGGAGTGGCTACACCTTC
CASSLEDGRSGYTF
>-|TRBV7-9|TRBJ1-2|-
TGTGCCAGCAGCGTAGAGAGCTATGGCTACACCTTC
CASSVESYGYTF
>TRBD1|TRBV5-1|TRBJ1-1|-
TGCGCCAGCAGCTATACTTGGACAGGCATGAACACTGAAGCTTTCTTT
CASSYTWTGMNTEAFF
>TRBD1|TRBV6-6|TRBJ1-1|-
TGTGCCAGCACGAGACAGGGAGAGTACACTGAAGCTTTCTTT
CASTRQGEYTEAFF
>-|TRBV7-2|TRBJ1-1|-
TGTGCCAGCAGCTTAGTTCGGACTGAAGCTTTCTTT
CASSLVRTEAFF
>-|TRBV28|TRBJ1-1|-
TGTGCCAGCAGTTTAGGAGTAGGGGAAGCTTTCTTT
CASSLGVGEAFF
>-|TRBV20-1|TRBJ1-4|-
TGCAGTCCCCGGTTCAATGAAAAACTGTTTTTT
CSPRFNEKLFF
>-|TRBV6-5|TRBJ2-2|-
TGTGCCAGCAGTTCGGCCGGGACCAACACCGGGGAGCTGTTTTTT
CASSSAGTNTGELFF
>TRBD1|TRBV6-5|TRBJ1-2|-
TGTGCCAGTTCGACAGGGGTGGTCTATGGCTACACCTTC
CASSTGVVYGYTF
>-|TRBV11-2|TRBJ2-3|-
TGTGCCAGCAGCTTAGAGGGACGTACGACTAGCACAGATACGCAGTATTTT
CASSLEGRTTSTDTQYF
>-|TRBV30|TRBJ1-2|-
TGTGCCTGGAGTCTCGGTGGTGGTGGCTACACCTTC
CAWSLGGGGYTF
>TRBD1|TRBV5-1|TRBJ2-2|-
TGCGCCAGCAGCTGGGTGGACAGGGGTTTGACCGGGGAGCTGTTTTTT
CASSWVDRGLTGELFF
>-|TRBV21-1|TRBJ1-1|-
TGTGCCAACGCCACAGGTCCTGAAGCTTTCTTT
CANATGPEAFF
>-|TRBV29-1|TRBJ2-1|-
TGCAGCGTGGAAAAGGATTACAATGAGCAGTTCTTC
CSVEKDYNEQFF
>-|TRBV4-2|TRBJ2-6|-
TGTGCCAGCAGCCAAGAACGCCTAGGAGCACCTGGGGCCAACGTCCTGACTTTC
CASSQERLGAPGANVLTF
>-|TRBV28|TRBJ2-7|-
TGTGCCAGCAGTTTAAACGGGGAGCAGTACTTC
CASSLNGEQYF
>TRBD1|TRBV30|TRBJ2-7|-
TGTGCCTGGGGAACAGGGGCTAATTACGAGCAGTACTTC
CAWGTGANYEQYF
>-|TRBV5-1|TRBJ2-7|-
TGCGCCAGCAGCCGAAGTCCAGGGGTTCAGTCCTACGAGCAGTACTTC
CASSRSPGVQSYEQYF
>TRBD2|TRBV7-2|TRBJ2-5|-
TGTGCCAGCAGCTTGGCTAGCGGGGGGGTTAGAAGAGAGACCCAGTACTTC
CASSLASGGVRRETQYF
>TRBD1|TRBV10-3|TRBJ2-5|-
TGTGCCATCAGTGGGGACAGGGGATGGGAGACCCAGTACTTC
CAISGDRGWETQYF
>-|TRBV5-1|TRBJ1-2|-
TGCGCCAGCAGCTTGGAGGCGGTTAACTATGGCTACACCTTC
CASSLEAVNYGYTF
>TRBD2|TRBV2|TRBJ2-1|once
TGTGCCAGCAGTGATATAGCGGGGGGCTCCAATGAGCAGTTCTTC
CASSDIAGGSNEQFF
>TRBD2|TRBV10-3|TRBJ2-3|-
TGTGCCACCCGGACTAGCGGTACAGATACGCAGTATTTT
CATRTSGTDTQYF
>-|TRBV2|TRBJ2-5|-
TGTGCCAGCAGTGTACAGACAGAGACCCAGTACTTC
CASSVQTETQYF
>TRBD1|TRBV7-9|TRBJ2-7|once
TGTGCCAGCAGTTACGGGACAGGGGGCCCCTACGAGCAGTACTTC
CASSYGTGGPYEQYF
>-|TRBV5-1|TRBJ2-6|-
TGCGCCAGCAGCATATGGGCGGCTGGCCCTGGGGCCAACGTCCTGACTTTC
CASSIWAAGPGANVLTF
>TRBD2|TRBV10-3|TRBJ2-1|-
TGTGCCATCAGTGATGTCGGGGGGGGGTACAATGAGCAGTTCTTC
CAISDVGGGYNEQFF
>-|TRBV6-5|TRBJ2-7|-
TGTGCCAGCAGTAGAGGGGAGTCGGGCGAGCAGTACTTC
CASSRGESGEQYF
>-|TRBV18|TRBJ1-4|once
TGTGCCAGCTCACGAGACCAGCAGGGATTTAATGAAAAACTGTTTTTT
CASSRDQQGFNEKLFF
>TRBD2|TRBV2|TRBJ2-3|-
TGTGCCAGCAGCACACCGGGACTAGCGGGGAGCACAGATACGCAGTATTTT
CASSTPGLAGSTDTQYF
>TRBD2|TRBV13|TRBJ2-3|-
TGTGCCAGCAGCTCAAGACTAGCGGGAGGAGGAACAGATACGCAGTATTTT
CASSSRLAGGGTDTQYF
>TRBD1|TRBV18|TRBJ1-2|-
TGTGCCAGCTCACCCGACAGGGGCGGCTATGGCTACACCTTC
CASSPDRGGYGYTF
>-|TRBV5-1|TRBJ2-1|-
TGCGCCAGCAGCTCAGGGGGACTCACCTATAACAATGAGCAGTTCTTC
CASSSGGLTYNNEQFF
>-|TRBV11-2|TRBJ2-2|-
TGTGCCAGCAGCTTAAGTAGAACGCTCAGCGGGGAGCTGTTTTTT
CASSLSRTLSGELFF
>-|TRBV2|TRBJ1-5|-
TGTGCCAGCAGTGCGTACCTCCCGGGGGGCAATCAGCCCCAGCATTTT
CASSAYLPGGNQPQHF
>-|TRBV5-4|TRBJ2-3|-
TGTGCCAGCAGCGTTGAGTTAGGAACAGATACGCAGTATTTT
CASSVELGTDTQYF
>-|TRBV2|TRBJ2-7|-
TGTGCCAGCAGTGTTGTCGGCCCCTACGAGCAGTACTTC
CASSVVGPYEQYF
>-|TRBV19|TRBJ2-3|-
TGTGCCAGTAGTCTAGCGATAACGACAGATACGCAGTATTTT
CASSLAITTDTQYF
>-|TRBV2|TRBJ2-7|-
TGTGCCAGCAGTGAATACTACAGCAGGACCGAGCAGTACTTC
CASSEYYSRTEQYF